This T cell receptor beta chain was sequenced in a study of blood T cell repertoires in COVID-19. Study-wide context: The United States, Italy and Spain supplied acute and convalescent COVID-19 samples.

This table comes from immunoSEQ multiplex PCR, and its TCRdb copy is limited to in-frame clones, with some not included. The sample has 150,000 to 180,000 clones; around three quarters are singletons. The V and J ends lost 1 base and 1 base respectively, with 14 bases between them. Germline CDR1 MNHNS, CDR2 SASEGT. This CDR3 comprises 18 residues. This TCR came from a man at least 80 years old with acute or convalescent COVID-19. Sequenced material: peripheral blood. The chain links TRBV6-1 to TRBJ1-6, with D possibly being TRBD1 (5 bases). The CDR3 region is CASSEGGTRSSYNSPLHF. The DNA for the CDR3 is TGTGCCAGCAGTGAAGGGGGGACTCGAAGTTCCTATAATTCACCCCTCCACTTT.